One sample yielded the 15 T cell receptor beta chains listed below, sequenced in a study of siplizumab effects on memory and regulatory T cells. Clones were sequenced by immunoSEQ multiplex PCR, and TCRdb holds only the in-frame ones, with some missing. The sample includes roughly 80,000 clones, about nine tenths of them seen just once. Sequencing used Tregs sorted from blood. These TCRs come from a human donor in good health.

The V and J genes are TRBV4-1 and TRBJ2-5; 9 bases map to TRBD1. The CDR3 has 16 residues. V was pared by 0 bases and J by 5 bases, with 7 bases of the junction left unmatched. Germline assignment: CDR1 MGHRA and CDR2 YSYEKL. The CDR3: CASSQDVGQGWETQYF. CDR3 nucleotides: TGCGCCAGCAGCCAAGATGTCGGACAGGGGTGGGAGACCCAGTACTTC.

This sequence joins TRBV19 and TRBJ2-6, with D unresolved. Germline CDR1 reads LNHDA; CDR2 reads SQIVND (reference sequence). CDR3 length equals 17 residues. Trimming removed 5 bases from V and 4 bases from J, with 18 bases in between. The CDR3 sequence is CASSFTAATRGANVLTF. The CDR3 nucleotides are TGTGCCAGTAGTTTTACAGCCGCTACGCGGGGGGCCAACGTCCTGACTTTC.

The chain links TRBV6-6 to TRBJ1-1; no firm D call. CDR1 is MNHNY, CDR2 SVGAGI, per germline (reference sequence). The V end was cut by 2 bases, the J end by 3 bases, with 10 bases between. This CDR3 region has 14 residues. This CDR3 reads CASSYQEVDTEAFF. DNA for the CDR3: TGTGCCAGCAGTTACCAGGAGGTGGACACTGAAGCTTTCTTT.

The chain couples TRBV29-1 to TRBJ2-5; no firm D call. CDR1 is SQVTM and CDR2 is ANQGSEA in the germline V gene. There are 11 residues in the CDR3. V shed 7 bases and J shed 2 bases, with 8 bases lying between them. CDR3 nucleotide sequence: TGCAGCGGAACAGAGCAAGAGACCCAGTACTTC. Translated, it gives CSGTEQETQYF.

This chain connects TRBV19 to TRBJ2-5; possible D gene TRBD2, 5 bases. The CDR3 sequence is 14 residues long. Trimming pared 3 bases from V and 4 bases from J, leaving 12 bases between. Germline CDR1 and CDR2: LNHDA and SQIVND (reference sequence). This CDR3 reads CASSIRGLGETQYF. CDR3 sequence (DNA): TGTGCCAGTAGTATTCGCGGGCTGGGAGAGACCCAGTACTTC.

The rearrangement uses TRBV5-3 and TRBJ1-5; 8 positions agree with TRBD1. TRBV5-3 counts as an open reading frame of uncertain function. Losses at the gene ends were 4 bases for V and 4 bases for J; bases not matched to a gene: 1. This CDR3 spans 13 amino acids. CDR3 residues: CARSRTGNQPQHF. The CDR3 region has the DNA TGTGCCAGAAGCCGGACAGGGAATCAGCCCCAGCATTTT.

V is TRBV15 and J is TRBJ2-5, with 8 bases matching TRBD1. This CDR3 region has 14 residues. Trimming took 0 bases from V and 5 from J; bases not matched to a gene: 2. Germline CDR1 and CDR2: LNHNV and YYDKDF (reference sequence). CDR3 sequence: CATSRDTGGETQYF. The CDR3 coding sequence is TGTGCCACCAGCAGAGATACAGGGGGTGAGACCCAGTACTTC.

The V gene is TRBV11-3, the J gene TRBJ1-5; TRBD1 matches at 8 bases. The CDR3 covers 15 residues. Looked up from germline, CDR1 is SGHNT and CDR2 is YENEEA. The V gene end was trimmed by 3 bases and the J gene end by 1 base; junction bases not matched to a gene: 2. The CDR3 here is CASSFQGASNQPQHF. CDR3 DNA sequence: TGTGCCAGCAGCTTCCAGGGGGCGAGCAATCAGCCCCAGCATTTT.

The genes are TRBV2 and TRBJ2-3; 7 bases match TRBD1. J lost 4 bases, V lost 3 bases, and 7 bases had no gene match. This CDR3 contains 15 residues. The germline V gene encodes CDR1 SNHLY and CDR2 FYNNEI. CDR3 amino acids: CASSEGRGISDTQYF. The CDR3 bases are TGTGCCAGCAGTGAGGGCAGGGGGATCTCAGATACGCAGTATTTT.

The V call is TRBV4-3, the J call TRBJ1-4; 9 nucleotides agree with TRBD1. Looked up from germline, CDR1 is LGHNA and CDR2 is YSLEER. Germline trimming cut 4 bases from V and 6 bases from J; bases unmatched to any gene: 6. The CDR3 is 15 residues long. The CDR3 sequence: CASSPGDRADEKLFF. The CDR3 DNA is TGCGCCAGCAGCCCGGGGGACAGGGCCGATGAAAAACTGTTTTTT.

The chain joins TRBV4-1 to TRBJ2-4; 11 bases are shared with TRBD2. In germline, CDR1 is MGHRA, CDR2 YSYEKL. The CDR3 consists of 17 residues. V dropped 4 bases and J dropped 2; count of bases not matched to a gene: 7. The CDR3 nucleotides are TGCGCCAGCAGCCCAATAGCGGGGGGGTTGACCAAAAACATTCAGTACTTC. Its protein product is CASSPIAGGLTKNIQYF.

The gene calls are TRBV6-5 and TRBJ2-5, with a possible D match to TRBD2 (6 bases). The V end was cut by 8 bases, the J end by 0 bases, with 7 bases between. The CDR3 length is 12 residues. Looked up from germline, CDR1 is MNHEY and CDR2 is SVGAGI. The CDR3 DNA sequence: TGTGCCAGCGGGGGGTACCAAGAGACCCAGTACTTC. Its protein is CASGGYQETQYF.

This clone is a singleton in its sample. The chain employs TRBV19 and TRBJ2-4; 8 bases are shared with TRBD1. V was pared by 10 bases and J by 8 bases, with 16 bases of the junction left unmatched. The CDR3 is 15 amino acids. The germline gives CDR1 LNHDA, CDR2 SQIVND (reference sequence). The DNA for the CDR3 is TGTGCCACCACACTAACAGGACAGGGAAGGGACATTCAGTACTTC. It translates to CATTLTGQGRDIQYF.

This chain connects TRBV5-4 to TRBJ1-4; a weak D match, TRBD1 (5 bases). This CDR3 contains 15 residues. CDR1 is SGHNT and CDR2 is YYREEE in the germline V gene (reference sequence). Trimming left V 0 bases short and J 7 bases short, with 13 bases between. For the CDR3, the DNA is TGTGCCAGCAGCTTGGCCGGAAGGGGAGGTGAAAAACTGTTTTTT. Translating it yields CASSLAGRGGEKLFF. Full variable domain (missing parts from reference TRBV5-4 and TRBJ1-4): ETGVTQSPTHLIKTRGQQVTLRCSSQSGHNTVSWYQQALGQGPQFIFQYYREEENGRGNFPPRFSGLQFPNYSSELNVNALELDDSALYLCASSLAGRGGEKLFFGSGTQLSVL.

The chain is built from TRBV5-6 and TRBJ1-5; weak D call: TRBD1 (6 bases). The CDR3 has 16 residues. V lost 1 base and J lost 1, with 12 bases in between. The germline V gene has CDR1 SGHDT and CDR2 YYEEEE. The CDR3 coding sequence is TGTGCCAGCAGCTTGCGGACAGCCCAAAGCAATCAGCCCCAGCATTTT. Amino acid sequence: CASSLRTAQSNQPQHF.